A selection of T cell receptor beta chains follows, all from one sample in a study of breast tumors, draining lymph nodes, adjacent tissues. TCRdb reanalysed the multiplex PCR reads using MiXCR and keeps one entry per CDR3 protein. The sample records under 150,000 distinct CDR3 sequences, roughly 20% being singletons. Sequencing was carried out using axillary lymph node tissue. These receptors were obtained from a female donor with breast cancer. Some clones in this sample may be carry-over from other donors' samples. Both conserved end residues are part of each CDR3. D genes are given only for firm matches. The size entry is marked missing in some rows and otherwise reads once, few, many or a size class.

NA	many	TRBV3-1	TRBJ2-2	TGTGCCAGCAGCCCCAATAGGTTCCCCGGGGAGCTGTTTTTT	CASSPNRFPGELFF
NA	many	TRBV27	TRBJ1-2	TGTGCCAGCAGTCCAGGATATGGCTACACCTTC	CASSPGYGYTF
NA	many	TRBV29-1	TRBJ2-1	TGCAGCGTTGAAGGGGGGGGCGCGCCCAATGAGCAGTTCTTC	CSVEGGGAPNEQFF
TRBD1	many	TRBV24-1	TRBJ2-5	TGTGCCACCAGTGATTGGAAGACAGGGGGCCAAGAGACCCAGTACTTC	CATSDWKTGGQETQYF
NA	once	TRBV30	TRBJ2-1	TGTGCCTGGACCCCCCGGTGGAAGCGGACCACCGAGGGGGAGCAGTTCTTC	CAWTPRWKRTTEGEQFF
TRBD2	many	TRBV15	TRBJ2-2	TGTGCCACCAGCAGTGTAGCGGGAGGCGTCGGGGAGCTGTTTTTT	CATSSVAGGVGELFF
TRBD2	many	TRBV12-3/TRBV12-4	TRBJ2-3	TGTGCCAGCGGGCTAGCGGCTTTCCCGCCAGATACGCAGTATTTT	CASGLAAFPPDTQYF
NA	many	TRBV7-6	TRBJ2-7	TGTGCCAGCAGCTTAGGGGGCGGGACAGCGGCCTACGAGCAGTACTTC	CASSLGGGTAAYEQYF
NA	NA	TRBV27	TRBJ2-1	TGTGCCAGCGGTCCGCCCCCCCGGGTCAATGGGCAGTTCTTC	CASGPPPRVNGQFF
NA	few	TRBV30	TRBJ1-5	TGTGCCTGGAGTGCGGGACGGAATAATCAGCCCCAGCATTTT	CAWSAGRNNQPQHF
NA	many	TRBV20-1	TRBJ2-2	TGCAGTGCTAAAGTCGGTAACACCGGGGAGCTGTTTTTT	CSAKVGNTGELFF
TRBD1	many	TRBV4-1	TRBJ2-7	TGCGCCAGCAGCCAAGACCCAGGGACAGGGGTCGAGCAGTACTTC	CASSQDPGTGVEQYF